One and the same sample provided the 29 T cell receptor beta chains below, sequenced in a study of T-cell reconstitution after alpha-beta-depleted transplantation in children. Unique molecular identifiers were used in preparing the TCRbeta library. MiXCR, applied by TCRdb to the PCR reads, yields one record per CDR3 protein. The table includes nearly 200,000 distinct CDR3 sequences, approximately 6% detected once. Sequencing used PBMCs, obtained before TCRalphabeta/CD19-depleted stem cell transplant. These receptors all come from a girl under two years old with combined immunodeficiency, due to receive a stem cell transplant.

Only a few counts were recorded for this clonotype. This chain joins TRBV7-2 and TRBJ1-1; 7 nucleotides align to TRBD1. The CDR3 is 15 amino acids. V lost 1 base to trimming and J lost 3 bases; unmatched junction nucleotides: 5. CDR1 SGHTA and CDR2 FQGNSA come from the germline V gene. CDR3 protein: CASSLESGGDTEAFF. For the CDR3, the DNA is TGTGCCAGCAGCTTAGAATCAGGGGGGGACACTGAAGCTTTCTTT. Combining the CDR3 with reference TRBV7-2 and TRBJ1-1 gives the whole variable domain GAGVSQSPSNKVTEKGKDVELRCDPISGHTALYWYRQSLGQGLEFLIYFQGNSAPDKSGLPSDRFSAERTGGSVSTLTIQRTQQEDSAVYLCASSLESGGDTEAFFGQGTRLTVV.

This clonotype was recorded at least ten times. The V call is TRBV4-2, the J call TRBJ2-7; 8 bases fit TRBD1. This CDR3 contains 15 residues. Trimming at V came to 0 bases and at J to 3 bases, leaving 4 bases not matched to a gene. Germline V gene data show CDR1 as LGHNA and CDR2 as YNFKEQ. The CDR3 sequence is CASSQDYRGVYEQYF. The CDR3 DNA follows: TGTGCCAGCAGCCAAGATTACAGGGGGGTCTACGAGCAGTACTTC.

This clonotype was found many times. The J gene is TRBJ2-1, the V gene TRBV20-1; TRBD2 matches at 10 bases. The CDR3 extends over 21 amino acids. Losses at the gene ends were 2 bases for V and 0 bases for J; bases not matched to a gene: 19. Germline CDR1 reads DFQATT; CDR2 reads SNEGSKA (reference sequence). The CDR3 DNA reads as TGCAGTGCTAGAAAGCTTCCGGAGGGTAGCGGGAGGTCTCCCTCCTACAATGAGCAGTTCTTC. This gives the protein CSARKLPEGSGRSPSYNEQFF.

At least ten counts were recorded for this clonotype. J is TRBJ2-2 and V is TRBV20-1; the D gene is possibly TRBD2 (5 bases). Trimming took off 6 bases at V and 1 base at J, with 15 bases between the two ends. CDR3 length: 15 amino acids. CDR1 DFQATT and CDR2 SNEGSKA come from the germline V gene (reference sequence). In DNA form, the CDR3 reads TGCAGTGCACGCGGGCTAGAAAAGAACACCGGGGAGCTGTTTTTT. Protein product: CSARGLEKNTGELFF.

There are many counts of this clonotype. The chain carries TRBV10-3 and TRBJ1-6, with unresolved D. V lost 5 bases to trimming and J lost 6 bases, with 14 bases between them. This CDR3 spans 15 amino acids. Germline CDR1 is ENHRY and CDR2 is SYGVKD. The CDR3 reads CAISSIGRGNSPLHF. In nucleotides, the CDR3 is TGTGCCATCAGTTCTATCGGCCGGGGTAATTCACCCCTCCACTTT.

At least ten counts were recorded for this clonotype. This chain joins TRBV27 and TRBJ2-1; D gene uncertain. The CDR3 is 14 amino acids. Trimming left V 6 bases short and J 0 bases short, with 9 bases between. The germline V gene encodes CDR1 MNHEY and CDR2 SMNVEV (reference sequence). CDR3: CASSPPISYNEQFF. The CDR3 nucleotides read TGTGCCAGCAGCCCTCCTATCTCCTACAATGAGCAGTTCTTC.

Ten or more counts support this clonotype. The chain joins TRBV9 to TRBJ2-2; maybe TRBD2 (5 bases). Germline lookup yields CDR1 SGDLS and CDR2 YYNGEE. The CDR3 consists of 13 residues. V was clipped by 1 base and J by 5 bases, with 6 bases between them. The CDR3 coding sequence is TGTGCCAGCAGCGTATGGAGGACCGGGGAGCTGTTTTTT. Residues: CASSVWRTGELFF.

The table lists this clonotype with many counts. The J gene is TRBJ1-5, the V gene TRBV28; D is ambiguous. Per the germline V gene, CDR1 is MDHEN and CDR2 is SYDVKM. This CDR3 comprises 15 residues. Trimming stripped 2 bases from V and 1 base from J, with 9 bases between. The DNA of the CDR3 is TGTGCCAGCAGTTTAGTACGGGGAAGCAATCAGCCCCAGCATTTT. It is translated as CASSLVRGSNQPQHF.

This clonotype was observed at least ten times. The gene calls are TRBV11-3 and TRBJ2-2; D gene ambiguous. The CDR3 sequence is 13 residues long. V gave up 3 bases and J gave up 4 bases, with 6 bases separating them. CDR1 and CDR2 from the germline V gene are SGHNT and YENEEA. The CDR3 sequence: CASSLPATGELFF. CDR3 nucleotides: TGTGCCAGCAGCTTGCCGGCCACCGGGGAGCTGTTTTTT.

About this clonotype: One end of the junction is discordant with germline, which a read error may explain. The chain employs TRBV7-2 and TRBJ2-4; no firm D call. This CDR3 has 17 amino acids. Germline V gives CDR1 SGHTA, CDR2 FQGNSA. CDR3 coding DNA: TGTGCCAGCAGCTTAGCCCCCCTTCTCGTAGCCGAAAACATTCAGTACTTC. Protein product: CASSLAPLLVAENIQYF. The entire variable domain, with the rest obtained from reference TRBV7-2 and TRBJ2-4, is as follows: GAGVSQSPSNKVTEKGKDVELRCDPISGHTALYWYRQSLGQGLEFLIYFQGNSAPDKSGLPSDRFSAERTGGSVSTLTIQRTQQEDSAVYLCASSLAPLLVAENIQYFGAGTRLSVL.

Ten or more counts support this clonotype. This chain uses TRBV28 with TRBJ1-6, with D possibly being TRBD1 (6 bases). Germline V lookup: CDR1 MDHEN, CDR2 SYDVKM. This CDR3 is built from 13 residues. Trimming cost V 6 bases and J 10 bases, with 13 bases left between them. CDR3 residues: CASREGGFSPLHF. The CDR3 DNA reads TGTGCCAGCAGGGAGGGGGGCTTCTCACCCCTCCACTTT.

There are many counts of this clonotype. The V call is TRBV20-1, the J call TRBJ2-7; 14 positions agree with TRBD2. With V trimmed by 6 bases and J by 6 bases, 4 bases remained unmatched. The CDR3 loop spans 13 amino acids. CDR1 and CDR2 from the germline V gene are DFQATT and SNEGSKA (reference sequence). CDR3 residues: CSATGTSGGEQYF. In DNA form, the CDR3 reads TGCAGTGCAACCGGGACTAGCGGGGGCGAGCAGTACTTC.

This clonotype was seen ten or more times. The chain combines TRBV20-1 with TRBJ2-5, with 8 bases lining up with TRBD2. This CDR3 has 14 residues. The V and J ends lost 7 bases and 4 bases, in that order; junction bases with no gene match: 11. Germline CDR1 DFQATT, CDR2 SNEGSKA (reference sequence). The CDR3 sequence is CSVTGTSEGETQYF. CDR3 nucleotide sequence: TGCAGTGTCACCGGGACTAGTGAAGGAGAGACCCAGTACTTC.

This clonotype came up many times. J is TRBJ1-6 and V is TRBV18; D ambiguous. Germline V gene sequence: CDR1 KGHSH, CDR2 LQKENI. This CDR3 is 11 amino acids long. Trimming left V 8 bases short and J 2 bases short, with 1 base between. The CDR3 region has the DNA TGTGCCAGCCCCTATAATTCACCCCTCCACTTT. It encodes CASPYNSPLHF.

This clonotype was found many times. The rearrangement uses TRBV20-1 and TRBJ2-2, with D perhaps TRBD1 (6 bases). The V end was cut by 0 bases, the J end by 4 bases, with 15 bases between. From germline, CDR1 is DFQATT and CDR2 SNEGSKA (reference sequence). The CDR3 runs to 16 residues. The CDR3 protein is CSARDVPGAVTGELFF. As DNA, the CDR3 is TGCAGTGCTAGAGATGTGCCAGGGGCGGTCACCGGGGAGCTGTTTTTT.

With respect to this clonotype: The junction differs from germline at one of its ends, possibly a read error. CDR3 region: CASSLGGLAREEQYF. The CDR3 DNA follows: TGTGCCAGCAGCCTAGGGGGACTAGCGAGGGAAGAGCAGTACTTC. The genes are TRBV13 and TRBJ2-7, with 10 bases identical to TRBD2. The CDR3 is 15 residues long. Germline V gene lookup returns CDR1 PRHDT and CDR2 FYEKMQ (reference sequence).

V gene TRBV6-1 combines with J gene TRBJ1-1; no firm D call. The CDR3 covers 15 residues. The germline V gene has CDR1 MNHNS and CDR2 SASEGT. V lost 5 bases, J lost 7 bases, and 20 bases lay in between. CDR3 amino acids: CASSIDSEGISEAFF. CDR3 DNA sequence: TGTGCCAGCAGTATAGATTCTGAAGGGATTAGTGAAGCTTTCTTT.

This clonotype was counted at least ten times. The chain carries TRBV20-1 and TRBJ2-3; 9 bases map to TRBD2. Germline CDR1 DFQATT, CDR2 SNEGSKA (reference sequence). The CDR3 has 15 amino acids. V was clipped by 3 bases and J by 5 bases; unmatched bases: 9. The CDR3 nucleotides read TGCAGTGCTAGTTACGCGGGGGGGATCGAAGATACGCAGTATTTT. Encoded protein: CSASYAGGIEDTQYF.

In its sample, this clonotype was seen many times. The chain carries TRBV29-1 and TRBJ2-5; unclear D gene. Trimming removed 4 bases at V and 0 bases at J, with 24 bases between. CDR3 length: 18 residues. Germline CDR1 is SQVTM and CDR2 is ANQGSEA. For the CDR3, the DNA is TGCAGCGTTGTGCCCTCGGTGGATCAGAGCACTTACCAAGAGACCCAGTACTTC. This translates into CSVVPSVDQSTYQETQYF.

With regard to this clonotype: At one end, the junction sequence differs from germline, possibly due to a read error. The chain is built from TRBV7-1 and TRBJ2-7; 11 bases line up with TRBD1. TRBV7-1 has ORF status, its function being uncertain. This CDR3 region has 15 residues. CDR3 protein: CASSPAGTGGYEQYF. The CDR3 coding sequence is TGTGCCAGCAGCCCAGCCGGGACAGGGGGCTACGAGCAGTACTTC.

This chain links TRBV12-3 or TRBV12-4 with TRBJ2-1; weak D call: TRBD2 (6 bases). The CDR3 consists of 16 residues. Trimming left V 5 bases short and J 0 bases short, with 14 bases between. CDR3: CASSPSLARSYNEQFF. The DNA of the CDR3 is TGTGCCAGCAGTCCCTCACTAGCTCGCTCCTACAATGAGCAGTTCTTC.

CDR3 residues: CSASRTSGYSYNEQFF. The CDR3 nucleotides read TGCAGTGCTAGTCGGACTAGCGGATACTCCTACAATGAGCAGTTCTTC. The chain carries TRBV20-1 and TRBJ2-1, with 10 bases matching TRBD2. The CDR3 consists of 16 residues. V trimming: 3 bases; J trimming: 0 bases; junction bases outside the gene matches: 5. Germline V gene sequence: CDR1 DFQATT, CDR2 SNEGSKA (reference sequence).

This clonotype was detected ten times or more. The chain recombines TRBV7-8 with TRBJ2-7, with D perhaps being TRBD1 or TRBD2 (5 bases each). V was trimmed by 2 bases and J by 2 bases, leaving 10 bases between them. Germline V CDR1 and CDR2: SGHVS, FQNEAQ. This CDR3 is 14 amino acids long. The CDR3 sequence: CASSLIGGAYEQYF. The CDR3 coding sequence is TGTGCCAGCAGCTTAATTGGGGGAGCCTACGAGCAGTACTTC.

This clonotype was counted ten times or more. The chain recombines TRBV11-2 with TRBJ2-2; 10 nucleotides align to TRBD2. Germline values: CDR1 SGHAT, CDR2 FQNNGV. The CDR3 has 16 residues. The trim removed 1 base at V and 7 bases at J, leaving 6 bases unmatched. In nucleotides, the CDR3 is TGTGCCAGCAGCTTAGTGAGCGGGGGGGCCAACGGGGAGCTGTTTTTT. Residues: CASSLVSGGANGELFF.

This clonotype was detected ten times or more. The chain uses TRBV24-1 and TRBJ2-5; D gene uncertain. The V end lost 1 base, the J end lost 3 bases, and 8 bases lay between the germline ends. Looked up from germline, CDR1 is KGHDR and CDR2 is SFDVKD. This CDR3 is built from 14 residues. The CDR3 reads CATSDFGDKETQYF. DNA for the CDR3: TGTGCCACCAGTGATTTTGGAGACAAAGAGACCCAGTACTTC.

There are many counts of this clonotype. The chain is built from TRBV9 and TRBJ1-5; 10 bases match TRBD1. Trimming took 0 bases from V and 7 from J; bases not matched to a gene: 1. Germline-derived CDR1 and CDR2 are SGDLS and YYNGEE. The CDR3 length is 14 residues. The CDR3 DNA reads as TGTGCCAGCAGCGTAGGGGACAGGGGACAGCCCCAGCATTTT. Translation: CASSVGDRGQPQHF.

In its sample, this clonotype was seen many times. The CDR3 sequence is CASSLGGTGRDAEQYF. The CDR3 DNA reads as TGTGCCAGCAGCTTAGGAGGGACAGGCAGGGACGCCGAGCAGTACTTC. The chain recombines TRBV11-3 with TRBJ2-7; TRBD1 aligns across 8 bases. With V trimmed by 1 base and J by 6 bases, 11 bases remained unmatched. The CDR3 totals 16 residues. Germline V gene lookup returns CDR1 SGHNT and CDR2 YENEEA.

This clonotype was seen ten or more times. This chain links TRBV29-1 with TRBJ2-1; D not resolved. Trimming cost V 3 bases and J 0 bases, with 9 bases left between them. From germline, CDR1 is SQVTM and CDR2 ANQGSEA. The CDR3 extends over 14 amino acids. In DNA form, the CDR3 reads TGCAGCGTTGACAGCGAGAGCTCCTACAATGAGCAGTTCTTC. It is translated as CSVDSESSYNEQFF.

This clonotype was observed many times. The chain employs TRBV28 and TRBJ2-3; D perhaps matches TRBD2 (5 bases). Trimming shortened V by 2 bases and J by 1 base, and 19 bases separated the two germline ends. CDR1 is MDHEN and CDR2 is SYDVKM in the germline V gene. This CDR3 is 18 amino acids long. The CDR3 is CASSLGRRMRDGTDTQYF. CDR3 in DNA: TGTGCCAGCAGTTTAGGGCGCAGGATGAGGGATGGCACAGATACGCAGTATTTT.